Each of the 21 T cell receptor beta chains below was sequenced from the same sample in a study of shared clonotypes between healthy human individuals. TCRdb keeps only in-frame clones here, not all; method: immunoSEQ multiplex PCR. The sample includes roughly 2,000,000 clones, less than 95% of them seen just once. The naive CD8 fraction comprised CD45RO-negative cells positively selected for CCR7 and excluded terminally differentiated effector memory CD45RA+ cells. The sequenced material came from naive CD8+ T cells sorted from blood. These receptor sequences come from a man aged 18 to 29 in good health.

This sequence joins TRBV6-5 and TRBJ2-1, with a weak D call TRBD2 (6 bases). Germline CDR1 reads MNHEY; CDR2 reads SVGAGI. The ends were cut back, 7 bases at V and 3 bases at J, with 13 bases in the middle. The CDR3 spans 14 residues. CDR3 protein: CASTPEGGYNEQFF. CDR3 sequence (DNA): TGTGCCAGCACCCCCGAGGGAGGCTACAATGAGCAGTTCTTC.

CDR3: CASSLIGGATWGEKLFF. In DNA, the CDR3 is TGTGCCAGCAGCTTAATAGGGGGCGCGACGTGGGGTGAAAAACTGTTTTTT. The chain uses TRBV7-9 and TRBJ1-4; 7 bases align to TRBD1. From germline, CDR1 is SEHNR and CDR2 FQNEAQ (reference sequence). This CDR3 has 17 residues. The trim removed 2 bases at V and 7 bases at J, leaving 13 bases unmatched.

The chain recombines TRBV5-4 with TRBJ2-7; 7 nucleotides line up with TRBD1. The CDR3 covers 13 residues. The trim removed 4 bases at V and 4 bases at J, leaving 5 bases unmatched. CDR1 SGHNT and CDR2 YYREEE come from the germline V gene (reference sequence). CDR3 residues: CASSPQGRYEQYF. CDR3 DNA: TGTGCCAGCAGCCCACAGGGGAGATACGAGCAGTACTTC.

The chain recombines TRBV27 with TRBJ2-5; TRBD1 aligns across 7 bases. Germline values: CDR1 MNHEY, CDR2 SMNVEV (reference sequence). The junction had 14 bases not matched to a gene; V was cut back by 4 bases and J by 6 bases. The CDR3 consists of 16 residues. CDR3 loop: CASSSSGGERQQTQYF. In DNA, the CDR3 is TGTGCCAGCAGTTCCTCAGGGGGAGAGCGGCAACAGACCCAGTACTTC.

This rearrangement joins TRBV10-3 to TRBJ2-1; D is undetermined. Per germline, CDR1 ENHRY and CDR2 SYGVKD. The V and J ends lost 2 bases and 9 bases respectively, with 11 bases between them. There are 13 residues in the CDR3. Here the CDR3 DNA reads TGTGCCATCAGTGAGGCGTCTCATCCTGAGCAGTTCTTC. Protein product: CAISEASHPEQFF.

The chain uses TRBV6-1 and TRBJ1-5, with a tentative D call TRBD1 (5 bases). Germline V CDR1 and CDR2: MNHNS, SASEGT. V lost 2 bases and J lost 6, with 20 bases in between. The CDR3 is 17 amino acids. CDR3 protein: CASSEFPWAEGAQPQHF. The CDR3 coding sequence is TGTGCCAGCAGTGAATTCCCCTGGGCTGAAGGGGCTCAGCCCCAGCATTTT.

The chain uses TRBV2 and TRBJ2-1; 16 bases are shared with TRBD2. Unmatched junction bases numbered 9, after V lost 5 bases and J lost 5 bases. CDR3 length: 18 amino acids. Germline loops: CDR1 SNHLY, CDR2 FYNNEI. CDR3 loop: CASSTGTSGRGMDNEQFF. The CDR3 coding sequence is TGTGCCAGCAGTACCGGGACTAGCGGGAGGGGAATGGACAATGAGCAGTTCTTC.

The V call is TRBV13, the J call TRBJ2-1; weak D call: TRBD2 (6 bases). The CDR3 runs 15 residues. Per the germline V gene, CDR1 is PRHDT and CDR2 is FYEKMQ (reference sequence). Trimming shortened V by 2 bases and J by 7 bases, and 15 bases separated the two germline ends. DNA for the CDR3: TGTGCCAGCAGCTTACGCGGGACCCCGGGAAATGAGCAGTTCTTC. Translating gives CASSLRGTPGNEQFF. Together with reference TRBV13 and TRBJ2-1, the CDR3 gives the full variable domain: AAGVIQSPRHLIKEKRETATLKCYPIPRHDTVYWYQQGPGQDPQFLISFYEKMQSDKGSIPDRFSAQQFSDYHSELNMSSLELGDSALYFCASSLRGTPGNEQFFGPGTRLTVL.

The V and J genes are TRBV19 and TRBJ1-1; 7 positions agree with TRBD1. CDR1 and CDR2 from the germline V gene are LNHDA and SQIVND (reference sequence). V lost 3 bases and J lost 3; bases outside the gene matches: 13. The CDR3 extends over 17 amino acids. CDR3 sequence reads: CASSIDREGVTDTEAFF. The CDR3 DNA reads TGTGCCAGTAGTATCGACAGGGAAGGTGTTACGGACACTGAAGCTTTCTTT.

The chain recombines TRBV15 with TRBJ1-4, with D possibly being TRBD1 (5 bases). Germline V gene sequence: CDR1 LNHNV, CDR2 YYDKDF (reference sequence). The CDR3 covers 13 residues. Trimming removed 5 bases from V and 5 bases from J, with 9 bases in between. In nucleotides, the CDR3 is TGTGCCACCAGCGGGGGGATCAATGAAAAACTGTTTTTT. As protein: CATSGGINEKLFF. Together with reference TRBV15 and TRBJ1-4, the CDR3 gives the full variable domain: DAMVIQNPRYQVTQFGKPVTLSCSQTLNHNVMYWYQQKSSQAPKLLFHYYDKDFNNEADTPDNFQSRRPNTSFCFLDIRSPGLGDTAMYLCATSGGINEKLFFGSGTQLSVL.

This sequence joins TRBV4-1 and TRBJ2-3, with 7 bases fitting TRBD2. V lost 6 bases and J lost 0; bases outside the gene matches: 3. The CDR3 length is 14 residues. Per the germline V gene, CDR1 is MGHRA and CDR2 is YSYEKL. As DNA, the CDR3 is TGCGCCAGCAGGGGGGAGGGGAGCACAGATACGCAGTATTTT. Its translation is CASRGEGSTDTQYF.

Worth noting for this clone: The sample contains more than one DNA sequence encoding this CDR3. The chain employs TRBV7-2 and TRBJ2-7; D is unresolved. Germline-derived CDR1 and CDR2 are SGHTA and FQGNSA. This CDR3 spans 13 amino acids. Trimming pared 3 bases from V and 3 bases from J, leaving 9 bases between. The CDR3, as DNA: TGTGCCAGCAGCTTCGGCACACTCTACGAGCAGTACTTC. This translates into CASSFGTLYEQYF.

The chain couples TRBV15 to TRBJ2-2; tentative D call: TRBD2 (6 bases). This CDR3 comprises 17 residues. V lost 6 bases, J lost 2 bases, and 19 bases lay in between. Germline CDR1 LNHNV, CDR2 YYDKDF (reference sequence). The CDR3 DNA reads TGTGCCACCAGTATTAATCGCGGGGTATCTAACACCGGGGAGCTGTTTTTT. This translates into CATSINRGVSNTGELFF.

The chain combines TRBV5-6 with TRBJ2-5; D uncertain. Germline V gene lookup returns CDR1 SGHDT and CDR2 YYEEEE. The CDR3 length is 13 residues. The ends were cut back, 0 bases at V and 3 bases at J, with 6 bases in the middle. The CDR3 here is CASSLVSEETQYF. CDR3 coding DNA: TGTGCCAGCAGCTTGGTGTCTGAAGAGACCCAGTACTTC.

Remarks on this clone: The same CDR3 is also encoded by other DNA sequences in this sample. The chain is built from TRBV15 and TRBJ2-7; 9 bases are shared with TRBD1. The CDR3 sequence is 14 residues long. V dropped 0 bases and J dropped 4; count of bases not matched to a gene: 1. Germline lookup yields CDR1 LNHNV and CDR2 YYDKDF (reference sequence). The CDR3 DNA reads as TGTGCCACCAGCAGAGATGGGACAGGGTACGAGCAGTACTTC. It translates to CATSRDGTGYEQYF.

This CDR3 reads CASSEKSNQPQHF. For the CDR3, the DNA is TGTGCCAGCAGTGAAAAGAGCAATCAGCCCCAGCATTTT. J is TRBJ1-5 and V is TRBV2, with no clear D. CDR3 length: 13 residues. Trimming removed 2 bases at V and 1 base at J, with 3 bases between. Germline CDR1 reads SNHLY; CDR2 reads FYNNEI.

J is TRBJ2-2 and V is TRBV6-5, with TRBD2 matching 11 bases. The V gene end was trimmed by 6 bases and the J gene end by 5 bases; junction bases not matched to a gene: 5. The CDR3 runs 15 residues. Germline CDR1 MNHEY, CDR2 SVGAGI. CDR3 in DNA: TGTGCCAGCAGATTACTAGCGGGGGTAACCGGGGAGCTGTTTTTT. Amino acids: CASRLLAGVTGELFF.

This chain connects TRBV30 to TRBJ1-3; no reliable D call. V shed 0 bases and J shed 4 bases, with 7 bases lying between them. The CDR3 loop spans 13 amino acids. CDR1 is GTSNPN, CDR2 SVGIG, per germline (reference sequence). In nucleotides, the CDR3 is TGTGCCTGGAGTGTTGAGACAGGAAACACCATATATTTT. Translating it yields CAWSVETGNTIYF.

J is TRBJ2-2 and V is TRBV5-4; D is unresolved. The CDR3 extends over 16 amino acids. In germline, CDR1 is SGHNT, CDR2 YYREEE (reference sequence). The ends were cut back, 3 bases at V and 3 bases at J, with 15 bases in the middle. The CDR3: CASSSGLSSYTGELFF. The CDR3, as DNA: TGTGCCAGCAGCTCCGGGCTGAGTTCCTACACCGGGGAGCTGTTTTTT.

V is TRBV7-9 and J is TRBJ2-7, with 14 bases matching TRBD2. Germline V gives CDR1 SEHNR, CDR2 FQNEAQ (reference sequence). CDR3 length equals 15 residues. V lost 5 bases to trimming and J lost 7 bases; unmatched junction nucleotides: 7. In DNA form, the CDR3 reads TGTGCCAGCAGCATGGGACTAGCGGGAGATGGTGAGCAGTACTTC. Protein sequence: CASSMGLAGDGEQYF. The variable domain in full, with the rest retrieved from reference TRBV7-9 and TRBJ2-7, is DTGVSQNPRHKITKRGQNVTFRCDPISEHNRLYWYRQTLGQGPEFLTYFQNEAQLEKSRLLSDRFSAERPKGSFSTLEIQRTEQGDSAMYLCASSMGLAGDGEQYFGPGTRLTVT.

This sequence joins TRBV6-1 and TRBJ1-5; D may be TRBD1 (5 bases). The CDR3 has 13 amino acids. V gave up 4 bases and J gave up 6 bases, with 10 bases separating them. CDR1 is MNHNS, CDR2 SASEGT, per germline. The CDR3 is CASSVDGAQPQHF. The CDR3 nucleotides are TGTGCCAGCAGTGTGGACGGGGCTCAGCCCCAGCATTTT.